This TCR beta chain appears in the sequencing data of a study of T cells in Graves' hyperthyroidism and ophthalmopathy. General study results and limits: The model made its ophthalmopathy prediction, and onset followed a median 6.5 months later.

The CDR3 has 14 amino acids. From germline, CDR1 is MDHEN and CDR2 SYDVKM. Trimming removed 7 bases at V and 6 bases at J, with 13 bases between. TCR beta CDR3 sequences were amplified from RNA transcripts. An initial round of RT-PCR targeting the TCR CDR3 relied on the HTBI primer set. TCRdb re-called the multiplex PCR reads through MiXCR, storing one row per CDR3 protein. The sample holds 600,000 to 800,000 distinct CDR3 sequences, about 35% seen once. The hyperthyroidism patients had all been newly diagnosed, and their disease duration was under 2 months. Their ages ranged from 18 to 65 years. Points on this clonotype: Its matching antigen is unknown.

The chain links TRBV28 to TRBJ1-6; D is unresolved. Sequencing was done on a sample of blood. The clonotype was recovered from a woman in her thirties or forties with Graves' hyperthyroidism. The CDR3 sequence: CASIEANFNSPLHF. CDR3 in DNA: TGTGCCAGCATAGAGGCGAACTTTAATTCACCCCTCCACTTT.